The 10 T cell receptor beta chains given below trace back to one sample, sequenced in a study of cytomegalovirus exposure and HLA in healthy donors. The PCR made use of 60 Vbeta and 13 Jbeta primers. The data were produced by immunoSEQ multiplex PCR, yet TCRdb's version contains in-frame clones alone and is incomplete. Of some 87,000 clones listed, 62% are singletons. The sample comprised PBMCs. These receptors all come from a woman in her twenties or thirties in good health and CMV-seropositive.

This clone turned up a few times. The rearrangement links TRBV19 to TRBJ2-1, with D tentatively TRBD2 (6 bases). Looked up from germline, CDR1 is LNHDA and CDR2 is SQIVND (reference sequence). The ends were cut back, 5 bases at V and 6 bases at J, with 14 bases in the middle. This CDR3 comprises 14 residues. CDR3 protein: CASSDGTPLNEQFF. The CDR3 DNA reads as TGTGCCAGTAGTGACGGGACTCCCCTCAATGAGCAGTTCTTC.

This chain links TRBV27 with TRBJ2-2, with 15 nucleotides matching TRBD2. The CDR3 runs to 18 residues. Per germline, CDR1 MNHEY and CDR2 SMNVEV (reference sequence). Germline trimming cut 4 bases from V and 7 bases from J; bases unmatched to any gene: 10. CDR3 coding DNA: TGTGCCAGCAGTTCTCCGGGACTAGCGGGGGGTTTAAGCGGGGAGCTGTTTTTT. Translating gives CASSSPGLAGGLSGELFF.

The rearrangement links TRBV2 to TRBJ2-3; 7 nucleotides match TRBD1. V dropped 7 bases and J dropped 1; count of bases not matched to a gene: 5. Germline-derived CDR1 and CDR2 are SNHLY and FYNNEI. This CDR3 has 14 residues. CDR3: CASNTGARTDTQYF. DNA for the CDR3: TGTGCCAGCAATACAGGGGCCCGCACAGATACGCAGTATTTT.

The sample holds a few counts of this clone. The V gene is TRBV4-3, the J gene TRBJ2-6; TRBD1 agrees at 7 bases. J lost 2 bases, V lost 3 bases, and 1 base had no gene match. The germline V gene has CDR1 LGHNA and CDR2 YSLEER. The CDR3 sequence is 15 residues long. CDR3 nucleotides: TGCGCCAGCAGCCAGACAGGGACTGGGGCCAACGTCCTGACTTTC. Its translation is CASSQTGTGANVLTF.

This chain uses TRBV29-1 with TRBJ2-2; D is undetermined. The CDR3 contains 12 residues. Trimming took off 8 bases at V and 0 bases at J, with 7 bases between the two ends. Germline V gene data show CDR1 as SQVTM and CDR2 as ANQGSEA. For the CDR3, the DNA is TGCAGCCAACAAACGAACACCGGGGAGCTGTTTTTT. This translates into CSQQTNTGELFF.

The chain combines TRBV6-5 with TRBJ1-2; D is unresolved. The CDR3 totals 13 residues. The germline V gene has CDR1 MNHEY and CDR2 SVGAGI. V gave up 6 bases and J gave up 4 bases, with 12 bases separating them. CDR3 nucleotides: TGTGCCAGCAGCCCTAGCTCGGGCTATGGCTACACCTTC. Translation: CASSPSSGYGYTF.

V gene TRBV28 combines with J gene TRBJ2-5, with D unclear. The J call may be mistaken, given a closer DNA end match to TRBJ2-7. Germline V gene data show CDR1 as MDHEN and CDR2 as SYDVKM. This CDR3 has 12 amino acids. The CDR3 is CASSLQNYEQYF. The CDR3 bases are TGTGCCAGCAGTTTACAAAACTACGAGCAGTACTTC.

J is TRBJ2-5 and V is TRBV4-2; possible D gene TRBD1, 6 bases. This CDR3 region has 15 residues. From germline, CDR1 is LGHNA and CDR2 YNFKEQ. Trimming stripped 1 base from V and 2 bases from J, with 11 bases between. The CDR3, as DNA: TGTGCCAGCAGCCAAGGAACCGGGACACAAGAGACCCAGTACTTC. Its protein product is CASSQGTGTQETQYF.

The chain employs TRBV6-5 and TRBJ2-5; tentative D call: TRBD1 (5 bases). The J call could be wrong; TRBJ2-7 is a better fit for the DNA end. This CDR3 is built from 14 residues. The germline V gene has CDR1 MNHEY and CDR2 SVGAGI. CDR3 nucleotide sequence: TGTGCCAGCAGGATCCTAATTGGGGCTGACGAGCAGTACTTC. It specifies CASRILIGADEQYF.

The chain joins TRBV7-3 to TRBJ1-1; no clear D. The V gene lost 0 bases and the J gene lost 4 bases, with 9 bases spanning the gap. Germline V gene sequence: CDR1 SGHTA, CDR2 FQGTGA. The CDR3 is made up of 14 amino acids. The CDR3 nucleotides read TGTGCCAGCAGCTTAACTTCCGGTAGCACTGAAGCTTTCTTT. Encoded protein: CASSLTSGSTEAFF.